A selection of T cell receptor beta chains follows, all from one sample in a study of OX40 agonist ivuxolimab in advanced cancers. The repertoire was sequenced with immunoSEQ multiplex PCR; TCRdb's copy has only in-frame clones and lacks some. Of around 60,000 clones detected, approximately 87% appear once; the ten largest clones hold about 2%. Sequenced here: CD4+ or CD8+ T cells sorted from blood, sampled in a trial of the OX40 agonist ivuxolimab. All receptors come from an adult with an advanced solid tumor such as melanoma, head and neck, liver or kidney cancer. The CDR3 runs from the conserved cysteine through the conserved F or W. A D gene is named only where the DNA matches it firmly. Expanded clones are given a class, and other clones once, few, many or no size at all.

D gene	V gene	clone size	J gene	CDR3 protein	CDR3 DNA
NA	TRBV5-1	NA	TRBJ2-2	CASSPGGSTGELFF	TGCGCCAGCAGCCCTGGGGGATCCACCGGGGAGCTGTTTTTT
NA	TRBV5-1	once	TRBJ2-1	CASTPAAGGTYNEQFF	TGCGCCAGCACCCCGGCGGCGGGCGGGACCTACAATGAGCAGTTCTTC
NA	TRBV7-2	few	TRBJ2-7	CASSFGGMTEQYF	TGTGCCAGCAGCTTTGGAGGGATGACGGAGCAGTACTTC
TRBD1	TRBV7-9	NA	TRBJ2-7	CASSSLSGGSYEQYF	TGTGCCAGCAGCTCTCTCTCAGGGGGCTCCTACGAGCAGTACTTC
NA	TRBV5-5	NA	TRBJ1-3	CASSLEIAGNTIYF	TGTGCCAGCAGCTTGGAGATAGCTGGAAACACCATATATTTT
NA	TRBV7-2	once	TRBJ2-1	CASSLGQKQFF	TGTGCCAGCAGCCTCGGACAGAAGCAGTTCTTC
NA	TRBV28	NA	TRBJ1-2	CASDYQGNGYTF	TGTGCCAGCGACTACCAGGGGAATGGCTACACCTTC
NA	TRBV11-3	NA	TRBJ2-3	CASSDTTDTQYF	TGTGCCAGCAGCGATACCACAGATACGCAGTATTTT
NA	TRBV7-2	NA	TRBJ2-2	CASSLAAVTGELFF	TGTGCCAGCAGCTTAGCGGCGGTCACCGGGGAGCTGTTTTTT
TRBD1	TRBV5-1	NA	TRBJ1-4	CASSLGQGEKLFF	TGCGCCAGCAGCTTAGGACAGGGTGAAAAACTGTTTTTT
TRBD2	TRBV27	once	TRBJ2-4	CASSLLTSGATKNIQYF	TGTGCCAGCAGTCTTCTCACTAGCGGGGCCACCAAAAACATTCAGTACTTC
NA	TRBV5-4	NA	TRBJ2-5	CASSLGTQQGTQYF	TGTGCCAGCAGCTTGGGCACACAGCAAGGGACCCAGTACTTC
NA	TRBV19	NA	TRBJ1-2	CASSRSGTNTNYGYTF	TGTGCCAGTAGCCGGTCGGGTACAAATACTAACTATGGCTACACCTTC
TRBD1	TRBV19	NA	TRBJ2-1	CASTSQGEYEQFF	TGTGCCAGTACGTCTCAGGGGGAGTATGAGCAGTTCTTC
NA	TRBV28	NA	TRBJ2-2	CASSDAGPGDTGELFF	TGTGCCAGCAGCGACGCCGGCCCAGGGGACACCGGGGAGCTGTTTTTT
NA	TRBV10-3	NA	TRBJ2-7	CAISDRTGKGTYEQYF	TGTGCCATCAGTGATCGCACGGGAAAGGGTACCTACGAGCAGTACTTC
NA	TRBV5-4	NA	TRBJ1-1	CASSKGQSQTEAFF	TGTGCCAGCAGCAAAGGACAGTCACAGACTGAAGCTTTCTTT
NA	TRBV4-3	NA	TRBJ1-2	CASSQVVRLYGYTF	TGCGCCAGCAGCCAAGTAGTTAGGCTCTATGGCTACACCTTC
NA	TRBV4-1	NA	TRBJ2-1	CASSRGQGSKEYNEQFF	TGCGCCAGCAGCCGGGGCCAAGGGTCTAAAGAGTACAATGAGCAGTTCTTC
NA	TRBV5-5	NA	TRBJ1-6	CASSLPPGPNSPLHF	TGTGCCAGCAGCTTGCCGCCGGGACCGAATTCACCCCTCCACTTT
TRBD2	TRBV4-2	NA	TRBJ2-7	CASSRGGRDEQYF	TGTGCCAGCAGCCGCGGGGGGCGGGACGAGCAGTACTTC
NA	TRBV18	NA	TRBJ2-3	CASSPSRGKSDTQYF	TGTGCCAGCTCACCAAGTCGTGGGAAATCAGATACGCAGTATTTT
NA	TRBV6-5	NA	TRBJ2-2	CASSYMRGELFF	TGTGCCAGCAGTTACATGCGTGGGGAGCTGTTTTTT